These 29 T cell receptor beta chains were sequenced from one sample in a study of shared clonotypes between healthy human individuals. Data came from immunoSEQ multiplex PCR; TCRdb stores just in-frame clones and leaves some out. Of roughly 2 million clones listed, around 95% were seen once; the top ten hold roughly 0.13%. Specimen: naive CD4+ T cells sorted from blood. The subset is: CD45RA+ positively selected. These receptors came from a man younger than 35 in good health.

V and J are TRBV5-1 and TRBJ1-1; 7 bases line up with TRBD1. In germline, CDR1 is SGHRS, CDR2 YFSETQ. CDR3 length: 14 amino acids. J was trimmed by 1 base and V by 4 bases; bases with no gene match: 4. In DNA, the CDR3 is TGCGCCAGCAGCGGGGACAGTAAGAACACTGAAGCTTTCTTT. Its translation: CASSGDSKNTEAFF. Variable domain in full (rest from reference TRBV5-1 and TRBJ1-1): KAGVTQTPRYLIKTRGQQVTLSCSPISGHRSVSWYQQTPGQGLQFLFEYFSETQRNKGNFPGRFSGRQFSNSRSEMNVSTLELGDSALYLCASSGDSKNTEAFFGQGTRLTVV.

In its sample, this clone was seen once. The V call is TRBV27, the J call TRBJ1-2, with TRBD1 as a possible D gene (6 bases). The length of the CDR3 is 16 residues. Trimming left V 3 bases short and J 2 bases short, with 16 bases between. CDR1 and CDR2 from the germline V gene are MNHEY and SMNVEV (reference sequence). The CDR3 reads CASSFSMGHTNYGYTF. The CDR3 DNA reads TGTGCCAGCAGTTTCTCTATGGGACACACCAACTATGGCTACACCTTC.

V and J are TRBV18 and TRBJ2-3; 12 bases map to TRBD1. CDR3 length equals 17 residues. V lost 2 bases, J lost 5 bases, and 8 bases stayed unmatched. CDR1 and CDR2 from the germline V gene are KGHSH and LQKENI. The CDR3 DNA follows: TGTGCCAGCTCACCAGGGCGACGGGACAGGGGGCTAGATACGCAGTATTTT. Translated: CASSPGRRDRGLDTQYF.

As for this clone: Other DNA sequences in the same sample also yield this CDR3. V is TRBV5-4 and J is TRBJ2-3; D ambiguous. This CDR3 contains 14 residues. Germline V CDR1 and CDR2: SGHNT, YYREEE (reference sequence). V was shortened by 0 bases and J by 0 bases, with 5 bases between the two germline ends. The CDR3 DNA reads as TGTGCCAGCAGCTTGGCCACTAGCACAGATACGCAGTATTTT. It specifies CASSLATSTDTQYF. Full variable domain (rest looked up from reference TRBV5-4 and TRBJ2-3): ETGVTQSPTHLIKTRGQQVTLRCSSQSGHNTVSWYQQALGQGPQFIFQYYREEENGRGNFPPRFSGLQFPNYSSELNVNALELDDSALYLCASSLATSTDTQYFGPGTRLTVL.

Written as DNA, the CDR3 is TGTGCCAGCAGCTTAGAGGGGGCGTCAGAGACCCAGTACTTC. This translates into CASSLEGASETQYF. The chain has TRBV7-8 and TRBJ2-5; TRBD1 aligns across 7 bases. Trimming cost V 1 base and J 4 bases; bases outside gene matches: 3. The CDR3 runs to 14 residues. Germline CDR1 reads SGHVS; CDR2 reads FQNEAQ. Together with reference TRBV7-8 and TRBJ2-5, the CDR3 gives the full variable domain: GAGVSQSPRYKVAKRGQDVALRCDPISGHVSLFWYQQALGQGPEFLTYFQNEAQLDKSGLPSDRFFAERPEGSVSTLKIQRTQQEDSAVYLCASSLEGASETQYFGPGTRLLVL.

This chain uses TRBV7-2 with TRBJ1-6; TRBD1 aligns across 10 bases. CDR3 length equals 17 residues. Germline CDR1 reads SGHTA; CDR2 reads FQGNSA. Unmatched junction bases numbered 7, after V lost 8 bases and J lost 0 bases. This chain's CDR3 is CASGLGQGSSYNSPLHF. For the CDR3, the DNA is TGTGCCAGCGGCCTGGGACAGGGGAGCTCCTATAATTCACCCCTCCACTTT.

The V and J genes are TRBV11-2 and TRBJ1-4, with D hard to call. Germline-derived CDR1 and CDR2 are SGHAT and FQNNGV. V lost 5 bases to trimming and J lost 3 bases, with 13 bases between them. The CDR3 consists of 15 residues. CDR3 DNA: TGTGCCAGCAGCCCCTCAGGCAATCCTAATGAAAAACTGTTTTTT. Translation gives CASSPSGNPNEKLFF.

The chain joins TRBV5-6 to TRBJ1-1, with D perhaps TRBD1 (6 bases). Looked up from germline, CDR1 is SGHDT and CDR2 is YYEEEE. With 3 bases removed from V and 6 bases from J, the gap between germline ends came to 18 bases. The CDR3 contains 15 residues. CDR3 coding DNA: TGTGCCAGCAGCTCGGAGACAGGAAAGGTGGCTGAAGCTTTCTTT. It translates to CASSSETGKVAEAFF.

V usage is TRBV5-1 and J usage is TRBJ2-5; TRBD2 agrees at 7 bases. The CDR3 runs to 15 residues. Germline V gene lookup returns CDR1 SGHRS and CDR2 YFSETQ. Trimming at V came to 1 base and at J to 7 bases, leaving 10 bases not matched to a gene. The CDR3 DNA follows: TGCGCCAGCAGCTTGCAAGGCGGGGGTGAGTGGACCCAGTACTTC. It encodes CASSLQGGGEWTQYF.

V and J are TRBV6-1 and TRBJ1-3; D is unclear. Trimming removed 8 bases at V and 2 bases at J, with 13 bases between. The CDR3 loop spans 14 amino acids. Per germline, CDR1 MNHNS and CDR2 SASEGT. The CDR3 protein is CASYKMGTGNTIYF. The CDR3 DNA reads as TGTGCCAGCTACAAAATGGGGACTGGAAACACCATATATTTT.

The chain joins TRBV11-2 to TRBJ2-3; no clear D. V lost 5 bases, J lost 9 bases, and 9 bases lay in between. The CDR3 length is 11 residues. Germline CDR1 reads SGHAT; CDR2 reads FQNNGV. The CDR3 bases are TGTGCCAGCAGCCGACCTTCCACGCAGTATTTT. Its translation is CASSRPSTQYF.

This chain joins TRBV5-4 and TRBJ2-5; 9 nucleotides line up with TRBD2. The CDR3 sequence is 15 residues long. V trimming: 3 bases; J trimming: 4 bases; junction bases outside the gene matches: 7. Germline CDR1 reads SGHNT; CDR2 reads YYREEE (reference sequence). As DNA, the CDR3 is TGTGCCAGCAGCTCCCCAGCGGGAGGAGCAGAGACCCAGTACTTC. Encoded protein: CASSSPAGGAETQYF.

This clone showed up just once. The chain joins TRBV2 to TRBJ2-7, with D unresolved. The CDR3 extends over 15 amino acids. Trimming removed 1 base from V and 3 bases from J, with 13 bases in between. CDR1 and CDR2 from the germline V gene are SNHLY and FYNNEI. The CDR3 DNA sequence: TGTGCCAGCAGTGAAGGGGTGGTAGGGAACTACGAGCAGTACTTC. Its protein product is CASSEGVVGNYEQYF.

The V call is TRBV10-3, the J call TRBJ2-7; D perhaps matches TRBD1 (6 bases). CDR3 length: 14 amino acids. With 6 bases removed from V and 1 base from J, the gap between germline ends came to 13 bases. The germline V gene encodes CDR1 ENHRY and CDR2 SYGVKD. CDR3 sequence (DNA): TGTGCCATCAGACAGGGTTTGGGGTCCTACGAGCAGTACTTC. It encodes CAIRQGLGSYEQYF.

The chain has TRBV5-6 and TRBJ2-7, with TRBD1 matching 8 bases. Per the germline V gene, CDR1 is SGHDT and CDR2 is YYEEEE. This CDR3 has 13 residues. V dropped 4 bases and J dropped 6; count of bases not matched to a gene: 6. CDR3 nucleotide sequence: TGTGCCAGCAGCACGGACAGGGTCTCCGAGCAGTACTTC. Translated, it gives CASSTDRVSEQYF.

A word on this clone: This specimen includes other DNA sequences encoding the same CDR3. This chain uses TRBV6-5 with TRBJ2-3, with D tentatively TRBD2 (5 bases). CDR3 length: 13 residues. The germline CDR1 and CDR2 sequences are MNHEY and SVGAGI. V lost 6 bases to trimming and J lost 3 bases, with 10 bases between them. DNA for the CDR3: TGTGCCAGCAGGAGGGATGGGACAGATACGCAGTATTTT. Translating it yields CASRRDGTDTQYF.

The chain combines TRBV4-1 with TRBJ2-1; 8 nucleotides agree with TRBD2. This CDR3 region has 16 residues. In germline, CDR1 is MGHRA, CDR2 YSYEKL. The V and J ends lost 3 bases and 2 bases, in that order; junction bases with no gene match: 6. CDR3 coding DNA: TGCGCCAGCAGCCAGGGGACTAGGGGGGCCTACAATGAGCAGTTCTTC. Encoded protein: CASSQGTRGAYNEQFF.

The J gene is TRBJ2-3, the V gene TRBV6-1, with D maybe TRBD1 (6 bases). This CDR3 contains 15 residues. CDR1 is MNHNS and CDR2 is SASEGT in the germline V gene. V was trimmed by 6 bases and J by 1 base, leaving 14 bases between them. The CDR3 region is CASRGRGFGTDTQYF. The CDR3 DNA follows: TGTGCCAGCAGAGGAAGGGGGTTTGGCACAGATACGCAGTATTTT.

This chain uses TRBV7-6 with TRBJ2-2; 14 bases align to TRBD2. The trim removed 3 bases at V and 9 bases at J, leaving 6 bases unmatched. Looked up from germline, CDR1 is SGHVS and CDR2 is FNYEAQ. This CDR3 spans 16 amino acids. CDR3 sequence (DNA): TGTGCCAGCAGCTTCGGGACTAGCGGGGGCCCCCGGGAGCTGTTTTTT. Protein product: CASSFGTSGGPRELFF. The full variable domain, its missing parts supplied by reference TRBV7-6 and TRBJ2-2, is GAGVSQSPRYKVTKRGQDVALRCDPISGHVSLYWYRQALGQGPEFLTYFNYEAQQDKSGLPNDRFSAERPEGSISTLTIQRTEQRDSAMYRCASSFGTSGGPRELFFGEGSRLTVL.

CDR3 bases: TGCGCCATCCCGGCAGCTCCTAACACTGAAGCTTTCTTT. It specifies CAIPAAPNTEAFF. The chain joins TRBV10-1 to TRBJ1-1; D gene uncertain. With 10 bases removed from V and 2 bases from J, the gap between germline ends came to 14 bases. The CDR3 length is 13 residues. Per germline, CDR1 WNHNN and CDR2 SYGVQD (reference sequence).

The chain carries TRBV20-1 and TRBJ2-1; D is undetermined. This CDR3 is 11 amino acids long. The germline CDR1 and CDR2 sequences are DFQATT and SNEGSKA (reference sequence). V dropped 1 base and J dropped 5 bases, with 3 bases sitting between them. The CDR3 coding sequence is TGCAGTGCTAGAGCAGACAATGAGCAGTTCTTC. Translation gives CSARADNEQFF.

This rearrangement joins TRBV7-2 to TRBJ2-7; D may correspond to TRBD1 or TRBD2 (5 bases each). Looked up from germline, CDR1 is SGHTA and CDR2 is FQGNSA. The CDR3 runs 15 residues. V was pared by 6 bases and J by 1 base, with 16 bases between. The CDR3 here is CASSNPGRGSYEQYF. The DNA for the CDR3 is TGTGCCAGCAGTAACCCGGGACGGGGTTCCTACGAGCAGTACTTC.

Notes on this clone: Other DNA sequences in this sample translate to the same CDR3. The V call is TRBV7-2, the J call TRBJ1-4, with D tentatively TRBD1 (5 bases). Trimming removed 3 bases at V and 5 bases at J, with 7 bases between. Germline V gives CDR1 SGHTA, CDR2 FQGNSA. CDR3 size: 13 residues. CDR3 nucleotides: TGTGCCAGCAGCTTGGGACGGAATGAAAAACTGTTTTTT. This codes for CASSLGRNEKLFF.

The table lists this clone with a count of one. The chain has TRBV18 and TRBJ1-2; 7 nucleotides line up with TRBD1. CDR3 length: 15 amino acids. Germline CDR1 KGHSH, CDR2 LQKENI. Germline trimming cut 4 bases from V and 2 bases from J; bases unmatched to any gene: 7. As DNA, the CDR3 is TGTGCCAGCTCACTGGAGGGGACAGAGAACTATGGCTACACCTTC. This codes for CASSLEGTENYGYTF.

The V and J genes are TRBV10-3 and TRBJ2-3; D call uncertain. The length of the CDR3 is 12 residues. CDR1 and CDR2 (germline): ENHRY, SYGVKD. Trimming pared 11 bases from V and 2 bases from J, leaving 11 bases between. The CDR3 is CAGQWTTDTQYF. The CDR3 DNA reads TGTGCCGGCCAATGGACCACAGATACGCAGTATTTT.

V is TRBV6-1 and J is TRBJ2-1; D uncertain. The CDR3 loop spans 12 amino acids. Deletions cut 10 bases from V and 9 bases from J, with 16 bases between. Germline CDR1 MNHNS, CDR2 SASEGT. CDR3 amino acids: CATGGGFGEQFF. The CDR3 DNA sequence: TGTGCCACCGGTGGCGGTTTCGGTGAGCAGTTCTTC.

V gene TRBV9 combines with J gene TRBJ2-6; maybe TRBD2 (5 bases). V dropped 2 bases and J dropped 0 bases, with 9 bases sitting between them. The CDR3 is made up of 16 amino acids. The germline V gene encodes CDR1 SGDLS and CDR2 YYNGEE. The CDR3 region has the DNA TGTGCCAGCAGCGTTGGAGGTGGCTCTGGGGCCAACGTCCTGACTTTC. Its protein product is CASSVGGGSGANVLTF.

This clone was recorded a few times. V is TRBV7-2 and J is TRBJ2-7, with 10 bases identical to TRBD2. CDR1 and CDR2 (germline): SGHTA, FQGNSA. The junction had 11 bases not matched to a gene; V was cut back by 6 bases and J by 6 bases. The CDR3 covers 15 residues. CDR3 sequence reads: CASRPGPGLAFEQYF. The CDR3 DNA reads TGTGCCAGCAGACCTGGCCCGGGACTAGCGTTCGAGCAGTACTTC.

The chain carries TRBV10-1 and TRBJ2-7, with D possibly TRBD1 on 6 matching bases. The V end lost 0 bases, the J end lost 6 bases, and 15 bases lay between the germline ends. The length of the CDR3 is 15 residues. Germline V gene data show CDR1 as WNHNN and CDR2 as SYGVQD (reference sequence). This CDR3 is CASSESVRGNAEQYF. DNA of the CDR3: TGCGCCAGCAGTGAGTCGGTTAGGGGGAATGCCGAGCAGTACTTC.